The next 25 T cell receptor beta chains were all read from a single sample in a study of cytomegalovirus exposure and HLA in healthy donors. Researchers ran the PCR with 60 Vbeta and 13 Jbeta primers. TCRdb's table, derived via immunoSEQ multiplex PCR, lists solely in-frame clones and lacks some. Of around 200,000 clones listed, over 65% were seen once; the top ten hold roughly 15%. Sequencing was carried out using PBMCs. These receptors originate from a man aged 40-49 years in good health and CMV-seronegative.

The rearrangement links TRBV30 to TRBJ1-2, with D perhaps matching TRBD1 (6 bases). Trimming left V 8 bases short and J 0 bases short, with 22 bases between. Looked up from germline, CDR1 is GTSNPN and CDR2 is SVGIG (reference sequence). The CDR3 extends over 16 amino acids. CDR3 sequence: CAGPSGHTSSNYGYTF. DNA for the CDR3: TGTGCCGGGCCCTCGGGACACACGAGTTCTAACTATGGCTACACCTTC.

V is TRBV9 and J is TRBJ2-1, with TRBD2 matching 10 bases. Germline trimming cut 3 bases from V and 1 base from J; bases unmatched to any gene: 1. From germline, CDR1 is SGDLS and CDR2 YYNGEE. The CDR3 contains 15 residues. The CDR3 spells CASSAAGGSYNEQFF. The DNA of the CDR3 is TGTGCCAGCAGCGCAGCGGGAGGGTCCTACAATGAGCAGTTCTTC.

V is TRBV28 and J is TRBJ1-5; 8 bases fit TRBD1. The V gene's germline CDR1 is MDHEN and CDR2 SYDVKM. Losses at the gene ends were 5 bases for V and 7 bases for J; bases not matched to a gene: 7. The CDR3 is 14 amino acids. Here the CDR3 reads CASSVTGAEQPQHF. The CDR3 DNA reads TGTGCCAGCAGTGTGACAGGGGCTGAGCAGCCCCAGCATTTT.

V gene TRBV4-1 combines with J gene TRBJ2-5, with a possible D match to TRBD1 (5 bases). Per the germline V gene, CDR1 is MGHRA and CDR2 is YSYEKL. The CDR3 contains 14 residues. V lost 1 base to trimming and J lost 5 bases, with 11 bases between them. The CDR3 sequence: CASSQGGSGETQYF. CDR3 bases: TGCGCCAGCAGCCAAGGGGGTTCAGGGGAGACCCAGTACTTC.

This clone has just a few counts. The CDR3 reads CASKQQGAGEAFF. Here the CDR3 DNA reads TGTGCCAGCAAACAACAGGGCGCGGGTGAAGCTTTCTTT. This chain connects TRBV6-1 to TRBJ1-1, with D tentatively TRBD1 (6 bases). Trimming pared 7 bases from V and 7 bases from J, leaving 16 bases between. This CDR3 spans 13 amino acids. Germline V CDR1 and CDR2: MNHNS, SASEGT.

The J gene is TRBJ1-4, the V gene TRBV7-3; no firm D call. The V gene's germline CDR1 is SGHTA and CDR2 FQGTGA. This CDR3 is 15 amino acids long. Trimming cost V 5 bases and J 0 bases, with 10 bases left between them. CDR3 residues: CASSLSGATNEKLFF. DNA for the CDR3: TGTGCCAGCAGCCTCTCCGGGGCAACTAATGAAAAACTGTTTTTT.

This clone turned up a few times. The chain has TRBV4-3 and TRBJ1-1; D is undetermined. V lost 4 bases, J lost 3 bases, and 12 bases lay in between. CDR1 and CDR2 from the germline V gene are LGHNA and YSLEER. CDR3 length: 14 residues. Here the CDR3 reads CASSPTRYHTEAFF. The CDR3 DNA sequence: TGCGCCAGCAGCCCGACGAGGTACCACACTGAAGCTTTCTTT.

This clone has a handful of counts. V is TRBV9 and J is TRBJ2-3, with D perhaps matching TRBD2 (6 bases). The V and J ends lost 0 bases and 0 bases respectively, with 8 bases between them. Germline loops: CDR1 SGDLS, CDR2 YYNGEE. The CDR3 extends over 15 amino acids. The CDR3: CASSVEGTSTDTQYF. CDR3 nucleotide sequence: TGTGCCAGCAGCGTAGAGGGGACTAGCACAGATACGCAGTATTTT.

This chain joins TRBV28 and TRBJ2-7; 10 bases are a match to TRBD2. Trimming at V came to 2 bases and at J to 7 bases, leaving 5 bases not matched to a gene. CDR1 is MDHEN and CDR2 is SYDVKM in the germline V gene. The CDR3 is made up of 14 amino acids. This CDR3 reads CASSLLAGAREQYF. CDR3 in DNA: TGTGCCAGCAGTTTACTAGCGGGAGCGAGGGAGCAGTACTTC.

This rearrangement joins TRBV11-2 to TRBJ2-2; TRBD1 is a possible D gene (6 bases). The ends were cut back, 3 bases at V and 6 bases at J, with 23 bases in the middle. The CDR3 sequence is 18 residues long. Per the germline V gene, CDR1 is SGHAT and CDR2 is FQNNGV. The CDR3 bases are TGTGCCAGCAGCTTTCGGACAGCGACCTTGGGTGGGGCCGGGGAGCTGTTTTTT. Its translation: CASSFRTATLGGAGELFF.

The genes are TRBV5-6 and TRBJ1-1; TRBD1 might be the D (5 bases). CDR1 and CDR2 (germline): SGHDT, YYEEEE. This CDR3 has 14 amino acids. Trimming pared 0 bases from V and 5 bases from J, leaving 11 bases between. The CDR3 DNA reads TGTGCCAGCAGCTTGGGGGGGGAGGGGACTGAAGCTTTCTTT. Its protein is CASSLGGEGTEAFF.

As for this clone: This CDR3 is also generated by other DNA sequences in the sample. The chain uses TRBV18 and TRBJ1-5, with TRBD1 identical over 10 bases. This CDR3 spans 14 amino acids. Per the germline V gene, CDR1 is KGHSH and CDR2 is LQKENI. Trimming took 3 bases from V and 4 from J; bases not matched to a gene: 0. CDR3 residues: CASSPGQGNQPQHF. The CDR3 nucleotides are TGTGCCAGCTCACCGGGACAGGGGAATCAGCCCCAGCATTTT.

The rearrangement uses TRBV27 and TRBJ1-4; 8 bases map to TRBD1. Germline V gene lookup returns CDR1 MNHEY and CDR2 SMNVEV (reference sequence). The V segment lost 4 bases and the J segment 4 bases; nucleotides outside the gene matches: 5. This CDR3 has 15 residues. The DNA for the CDR3 is TGTGCCAGCAGTTCGTTACAGGGGGATAATGAAAAACTGTTTTTT. Translation: CASSSLQGDNEKLFF.

The CDR3 protein is CASSPGVGGNTIYF. CDR3 in DNA: TGTGCCAGCAGCCCAGGGGTAGGCGGAAACACCATATATTTT. V and J are TRBV7-7 and TRBJ1-3; D is possibly TRBD1 (6 bases). CDR3 size: 14 residues. V lost 5 bases, J lost 4 bases, and 12 bases lay in between. CDR1 is SSHAT and CDR2 is FNYEAQ in the germline V gene (reference sequence). The full variable domain, with the rest looked up from reference TRBV7-7 and TRBJ1-3, is GAGVSQSPRYKVTKRGQDVTLRCDPISSHATLYWYQQALGQGPEFLTYFNYEAQPDKSGLPSDRFSAERPEGSISTLTIQRTEQRDSAMYRCASSPGVGGNTIYFGEGSWLTVV.

This rearrangement joins TRBV6-5 to TRBJ2-7, with a weak D call TRBD1 (6 bases). The CDR3 consists of 15 residues. The V end was cut by 0 bases, the J end by 3 bases, with 12 bases between. CDR1 is MNHEY, CDR2 SVGAGI, per germline. For the CDR3, the DNA is TGTGCCAGCAGTTACTCGGCCAGGACAGTCTACGAGCAGTACTTC. Residues: CASSYSARTVYEQYF.

V and J are TRBV5-1 and TRBJ1-1; 8 bases are shared with TRBD1. Germline values: CDR1 SGHRS, CDR2 YFSETQ. The CDR3 has 16 residues. Germline trimming cut 6 bases from V and 1 base from J; bases unmatched to any gene: 11. CDR3 coding DNA: TGCGCCAGCAAAGACCTCAGGGGGCCACCGAACACTGAAGCTTTCTTT. Translated, it gives CASKDLRGPPNTEAFF.

CDR3: CAISGGLAGGGHEQYF. The CDR3, as DNA: TGTGCCATCAGTGGAGGACTAGCGGGAGGTGGACACGAGCAGTACTTC. This chain uses TRBV10-3 with TRBJ2-7; TRBD2 agrees at 14 bases. CDR1 and CDR2 from the germline V gene are ENHRY and SYGVKD. V gave up 4 bases and J gave up 5 bases; unmatched junction bases: 7. The CDR3 runs 16 residues.

The chain recombines TRBV15 with TRBJ2-2, with 9 bases fitting TRBD2. V shed 4 bases, J shed 7 bases, and the junction held 10 bases outside the gene matches. The CDR3 totals 16 residues. Germline CDR1 reads LNHNV; CDR2 reads YYDKDF (reference sequence). DNA for the CDR3: TGTGCCACCAGCATCGGCGGGAGGGCCTCTGGCGGGGAGCTGTTTTTT. Protein: CATSIGGRASGGELFF.

This chain joins TRBV11-2 and TRBJ1-3; D unresolved. Trimming took off 3 bases at V and 7 bases at J, with 13 bases between the two ends. There are 14 residues in the CDR3. Germline V lookup: CDR1 SGHAT, CDR2 FQNNGV. The CDR3 region is CASSFGAGGNTIYF. DNA of the CDR3: TGTGCCAGCAGCTTCGGAGCAGGCGGGAACACCATATATTTT.

The chain joins TRBV27 to TRBJ2-7, with a tentative D call TRBD1 (6 bases). Germline assignment: CDR1 MNHEY and CDR2 SMNVEV (reference sequence). This CDR3 has 13 residues. V lost 2 bases to trimming and J lost 5 bases, with 10 bases between them. The CDR3 region has the DNA TGTGCCAGCAGTTTAAGGGGGTCCCACGAGCAGTACTTC. Translation: CASSLRGSHEQYF.

The V gene is TRBV5-1, the J gene TRBJ1-1; perhaps TRBD1 as D (6 bases). This CDR3 contains 15 residues. Germline CDR1 reads SGHRS; CDR2 reads YFSETQ. Trimming removed 4 bases from V and 0 bases from J, with 13 bases in between. CDR3 sequence (DNA): TGCGCCAGCAGCCCTCGAGGACAGATGAACACTGAAGCTTTCTTT. This codes for CASSPRGQMNTEAFF.

The chain uses TRBV5-1 and TRBJ1-1, with D perhaps TRBD1 (6 bases). Germline V lookup: CDR1 SGHRS, CDR2 YFSETQ. CDR3 length: 13 residues. Deletions cut 7 bases from V and 1 base from J, with 11 bases between. The CDR3 reads CASASDRNTEAFF. DNA of the CDR3: TGCGCCAGCGCCTCGGACAGGAACACTGAAGCTTTCTTT. The full variable domain, in which reference TRBV5-1 and TRBJ1-1 provide the parts outside the CDR3, is KAGVTQTPRYLIKTRGQQVTLSCSPISGHRSVSWYQQTPGQGLQFLFEYFSETQRNKGNFPGRFSGRQFSNSRSEMNVSTLELGDSALYLCASASDRNTEAFFGQGTRLTVV.

The rearrangement joins TRBV15 to TRBJ1-1; no clear D. Trimming cost V 0 bases and J 3 bases, with 14 bases left between them. The CDR3 has 16 residues. Germline-derived CDR1 and CDR2 are LNHNV and YYDKDF (reference sequence). The CDR3 here is CATSRDRAGVDTEAFF. The CDR3 DNA follows: TGTGCCACCAGCAGAGATCGGGCCGGGGTGGACACTGAAGCTTTCTTT.

This clone was seen a handful of times. The chain links TRBV5-1 to TRBJ2-1; D is perhaps TRBD2 (6 bases). The CDR3 is made up of 15 amino acids. Trimming shortened V by 3 bases and J by 7 bases, and 17 bases separated the two germline ends. CDR1 SGHRS and CDR2 YFSETQ come from the germline V gene. The CDR3, as DNA: TGCGCCAGCAGCTCTACCGGGAGTTTAAAGAATGAGCAGTTCTTC. This translates into CASSSTGSLKNEQFF.

This chain joins TRBV13 and TRBJ1-4, with no clear D. This CDR3 comprises 12 residues. Germline V gene lookup returns CDR1 PRHDT and CDR2 FYEKMQ (reference sequence). V lost 5 bases and J lost 1, with 2 bases in between. As DNA, the CDR3 is TGTGCCAGCAGCCTAACTAATGAAAAACTGTTTTTT. Encoded protein: CASSLTNEKLFF. The whole variable domain, filled in from reference TRBV13 and TRBJ1-4, reads AAGVIQSPRHLIKEKRETATLKCYPIPRHDTVYWYQQGPGQDPQFLISFYEKMQSDKGSIPDRFSAQQFSDYHSELNMSSLELGDSALYFCASSLTNEKLFFGSGTQLSVL.